These 23 T cell receptor beta chains were sequenced from one sample in a study of regulatory and conventional T cells in RAG deficiency. Blood CD4+ CD25-low CD127-high conventional T cells supplied the genomic DNA template. Profiled with immunoSEQ multiplex PCR; TCRdb holds only in-frame clones, not every one. This table has about 46,000 clones, over 80% appearing once. The same sample was also used in a study of regulatory T cells. From that report: The PCR used 52 TRBV and 13 TRBJ primers.

The sample comprised CD4+ effector T cells sorted from blood. All receptors come from a human donor in good health.

V usage is TRBV30 and J usage is TRBJ1-3; no clear D. CDR3 length equals 17 residues. Germline CDR1 is GTSNPN and CDR2 is SVGIG (reference sequence). Trimming removed 2 bases from V and 5 bases from J, with 22 bases in between. CDR3 nucleotide sequence: TGTGCCTGGAGTCTCGTCCGGGAGCTGAGCAATAGAAACACCATATATTTT. This encodes CAWSLVRELSNRNTIYF.

The gene calls are TRBV15 and TRBJ1-5, with D hard to call. Trimming cost V 0 bases and J 4 bases, with 10 bases left between them. Germline V gene lookup returns CDR1 LNHNV and CDR2 YYDKDF (reference sequence). CDR3 length: 15 amino acids. The CDR3 protein is CATSRDLGRNQPQHF. In nucleotides, the CDR3 is TGTGCCACCAGCAGAGATCTCGGGAGAAATCAGCCCCAGCATTTT.

The chain joins TRBV29-1 to TRBJ1-1, with a weak D call TRBD1 (6 bases). V was cut by 6 bases and J by 0 bases, with 11 bases left in between. The CDR3 consists of 13 residues. The V gene's germline CDR1 is SQVTM and CDR2 ANQGSEA. The CDR3: CSVSGQLNTEAFF. CDR3 nucleotide sequence: TGCAGCGTGTCCGGACAGTTGAACACTGAAGCTTTCTTT. The entire variable domain, with the rest obtained from reference TRBV29-1 and TRBJ1-1, is as follows: SAVISQKPSRDICQRGTSLTIQCQVDSQVTMMFWYRQQPGQSLTLIATANQGSEATYESGFVIDKFPISRPNLTFSTLTVSNMSPEDSSIYLCSVSGQLNTEAFFGQGTRLTVV.

The chain couples TRBV5-1 to TRBJ2-1; D is unresolved. The CDR3 loop spans 15 amino acids. CDR1 SGHRS and CDR2 YFSETQ come from the germline V gene. V gave up 0 bases and J gave up 1 base, with 8 bases separating them. The CDR3 region has the DNA TGCGCCAGCAGCTTGGTCGGCGATTCCTACAATGAGCAGTTCTTC. It is translated as CASSLVGDSYNEQFF.

This chain uses TRBV7-9 with TRBJ1-5; maybe TRBD1 (6 bases). The V and J ends lost 3 bases and 6 bases respectively, with 12 bases between them. The V gene's germline CDR1 is SEHNR and CDR2 FQNEAQ (reference sequence). The length of the CDR3 is 14 residues. CDR3 bases: TGTGCCAGCAGCTTGCCCGACAGGACTCAGCCCCAGCATTTT. This encodes CASSLPDRTQPQHF.

The chain combines TRBV6-6 with TRBJ1-5; no firm D call. Germline V gives CDR1 MNHNY, CDR2 SVGAGI (reference sequence). The length of the CDR3 is 12 residues. Trimming removed 4 bases from V and 3 bases from J, with 4 bases in between. CDR3: CASSSYNQPQHF. The DNA of the CDR3 is TGTGCCAGCAGTTCCTACAATCAGCCCCAGCATTTT.

This rearrangement joins TRBV20-1 to TRBJ2-7, with 7 nucleotides matching TRBD2. J gave up 3 bases and V 7 bases, and 3 bases lay outside the gene matches. This CDR3 comprises 11 residues. CDR1 and CDR2 from the germline V gene are DFQATT and SNEGSKA (reference sequence). The CDR3 DNA sequence: TGCAGTGGCGCGGGGGACTACGAGCAGTACTTC. It is translated as CSGAGDYEQYF.

The chain joins TRBV28 to TRBJ2-1; 7 nucleotides align to TRBD1. CDR3 length equals 16 residues. Trimming took 3 bases from V and 8 from J; bases not matched to a gene: 13. Germline V gene data show CDR1 as MDHEN and CDR2 as SYDVKM. In DNA form, the CDR3 reads TGTGCCAGCAGTTTGTGGGACAGCTCGAGTAGTCATGAGCAGTTCTTC. The encoded protein is CASSLWDSSSSHEQFF.

The CDR3 DNA is TGTGCCAGCTCGCCCCCGGGAGGGGCTGGCACCTACGAGCAGTACTTC. This translates into CASSPPGGAGTYEQYF. This chain connects TRBV18 to TRBJ2-7, with 8 bases fitting TRBD2. With 6 bases clipped from V and 2 bases from J, the junction kept 12 bases outside the gene matches. This CDR3 is built from 16 residues. The V gene's germline CDR1 is KGHSH and CDR2 LQKENI. The variable domain in full, completed from reference TRBV18 and TRBJ2-7, reads NAGVMQNPRHLVRRRGQEARLRCSPMKGHSHVYWYRQLPEEGLKFMVYLQKENIIDESGMPKERFSAEFPKEGPSILRIQQVVRGDSAAYFCASSPPGGAGTYEQYFGPGTRLTVT.

The rearrangement links TRBV9 to TRBJ2-1; 9 bases line up with TRBD1. Trimming at V came to 3 bases and at J to 2 bases, leaving 6 bases not matched to a gene. The germline CDR1 and CDR2 sequences are SGDLS and YYNGEE. There are 16 residues in the CDR3. The CDR3 region has the DNA TGTGCCAGCAGCGGAAACAGGGGGCTCACCTACAATGAGCAGTTCTTC. Protein sequence: CASSGNRGLTYNEQFF.

This clone has a single count. V and J are TRBV5-6 and TRBJ2-7, with 8 nucleotides matching TRBD2. CDR3 size: 14 residues. The V gene's germline CDR1 is SGHDT and CDR2 YYEEEE. V shed 4 bases and J 1 base; nucleotides not matched to a gene: 4. The CDR3 region is CASSPAGESYEQYF. CDR3 coding DNA: TGTGCCAGCAGCCCAGCGGGAGAGTCCTACGAGCAGTACTTC.

J is TRBJ1-5 and V is TRBV2; the D is unclear. The CDR3 has 14 amino acids. Germline V gives CDR1 SNHLY, CDR2 FYNNEI. V dropped 4 bases and J dropped 5 bases, with 12 bases sitting between them. The CDR3 DNA sequence: TGTGCCAGCAGTGTGGTAAAGGACTATCAGCCCCAGCATTTT. Translating it yields CASSVVKDYQPQHF.

The sample holds a few counts of this clone. The genes are TRBV5-8 and TRBJ1-2; 11 bases are a match to TRBD1. Germline CDR1 is SGHTS and CDR2 is YDEGEE. The CDR3 contains 14 residues. Trimming removed 4 bases from V and 8 bases from J; junction bases left unmatched: 7. Here the CDR3 DNA reads TGTGCCAGCAGCAGAGGACAGGGGGCGCCGGGCTACACCTTC. Encoded protein: CASSRGQGAPGYTF. The full variable domain, completed using reference TRBV5-8 and TRBJ1-2, is EAGVTQSPTHLIKTRGQQATLRCSPISGHTSVYWYQQALGLGLQFLLWYDEGEERNRGNFPPRFSGRQFPNYSSELNVNALELEDSALYLCASSRGQGAPGYTFGSGTRLTVV.

V and J are TRBV28 and TRBJ2-5; TRBD2 agrees at 8 bases. The CDR3 is 15 residues long. From germline, CDR1 is MDHEN and CDR2 SYDVKM. The V segment lost 5 bases and the J segment 3 bases; nucleotides outside the gene matches: 8. CDR3 coding DNA: TGTGCCAGCAGTAATAGCGGGACATCCGAAGAGACCCAGTACTTC. Its translation: CASSNSGTSEETQYF.

The rearrangement uses TRBV18 and TRBJ1-1; no firm D call. Germline V CDR1 and CDR2: KGHSH, LQKENI. V was trimmed by 5 bases and J by 0 bases, leaving 7 bases between them. This CDR3 contains 13 residues. Here the CDR3 reads CASSTTVNTEAFF. DNA of the CDR3: TGTGCCAGCTCAACCACGGTGAACACTGAAGCTTTCTTT. Supplemented by reference TRBV18 and TRBJ1-1, the full variable domain reads NAGVMQNPRHLVRRRGQEARLRCSPMKGHSHVYWYRQLPEEGLKFMVYLQKENIIDESGMPKERFSAEFPKEGPSILRIQQVVRGDSAAYFCASSTTVNTEAFFGQGTRLTVV.

The chain recombines TRBV2 with TRBJ2-7; possible D gene TRBD1, 5 bases. The CDR3 loop spans 12 amino acids. Trimming stripped 2 bases from V and 5 bases from J, with 7 bases between. Germline CDR1 and CDR2: SNHLY and FYNNEI. The CDR3 loop reads CASSESGNEQYF. For the CDR3, the DNA is TGTGCCAGCAGTGAATCAGGGAACGAGCAGTACTTC. Full variable domain (remainder filled in from reference TRBV2 and TRBJ2-7): EPEVTQTPSHQVTQMGQEVILRCVPISNHLYFYWYRQILGQKVEFLVSFYNNEISEKSEIFDDQFSVERPDGSNFTLKIRSTKLEDSAMYFCASSESGNEQYFGPGTRLTVT.

The rearrangement uses TRBV6-5 and TRBJ1-5; 8 nucleotides match TRBD1. Germline CDR1 reads MNHEY; CDR2 reads SVGAGI. The CDR3 is 13 amino acids. J gave up 6 bases and V 6 bases, and 4 bases lay outside the gene matches. The CDR3, as DNA: TGTGCCAGCAGGGGACAGGTTGCTCAGCCCCAGCATTTT. It is translated as CASRGQVAQPQHF.

The sample holds a few counts of this clone. This chain links TRBV7-8 with TRBJ2-1, with 10 bases fitting TRBD1. Per the germline V gene, CDR1 is SGHVS and CDR2 is FQNEAQ. Unmatched junction bases numbered 3, after V lost 5 bases and J lost 5 bases. CDR3 length: 14 residues. This chain's CDR3 is CASSPGQGHNEQFF. The CDR3 DNA reads as TGTGCCAGCAGCCCGGGACAGGGGCACAATGAGCAGTTCTTC.

This chain links TRBV9 with TRBJ1-2; 7 bases map to TRBD1. Looked up from germline, CDR1 is SGDLS and CDR2 is YYNGEE. Trimming cost V 4 bases and J 12 bases; bases outside gene matches: 15. The CDR3 runs 14 residues. The CDR3 here is CASSPGAVDRANTF. CDR3 nucleotides: TGTGCCAGCAGCCCCGGGGCAGTCGACAGGGCCAACACCTTC. The full variable domain, in which reference TRBV9 and TRBJ1-2 provide the parts outside the CDR3, is DSGVTQTPKHLITATGQRVTLRCSPRSGDLSVYWYQQSLDQGLQFLIQYYNGEERAKGNILERFSAQQFPDLHSELNLSSLELGDSALYFCASSPGAVDRANTFGSGTRLTVV.

V is TRBV4-2 and J is TRBJ2-2, with D perhaps matching TRBD2 (5 bases). From germline, CDR1 is LGHNA and CDR2 YNFKEQ. The V and J ends lost 0 bases and 7 bases respectively, with 12 bases between them. There are 15 residues in the CDR3. CDR3 loop: CASSQEGRRVGELFF. The CDR3 DNA is TGTGCCAGCAGCCAAGAGGGGAGACGGGTCGGGGAGCTGTTTTTT.

The chain joins TRBV23-1 to TRBJ2-3, with TRBD2 matching 10 bases. TRBV23-1 is assigned to the ORF class and has an uncertain function. Trimming at V came to 7 bases and at J to 4 bases, leaving 14 bases not matched to a gene. This CDR3 is built from 17 residues. The CDR3 region has the DNA TGCGCCAGCAAAACCCTCCCCCGGGGGACTAGCGCAGATACGCAGTATTTT. This sequence encodes CASKTLPRGTSADTQYF.

The chain couples TRBV14 to TRBJ2-6, with TRBD1 identical over 7 bases. The CDR3 has 17 residues. Per the germline V gene, CDR1 is SGHDN and CDR2 is FVKESK. V lost 1 base to trimming and J lost 1 base; unmatched junction nucleotides: 4. The CDR3 DNA follows: TGTGCCAGCAGCCAAGGCAGGGGGAAGTCTGGGGCCAACGTCCTGACTTTC. This translates into CASSQGRGKSGANVLTF.

V gene TRBV6-5 combines with J gene TRBJ2-7; possible D gene TRBD1, 6 bases. CDR1 is MNHEY, CDR2 SVGAGI, per germline. Trimming took 10 bases from V and 1 from J, leaving 14 bases between them. CDR3 length: 13 residues. CDR3 sequence reads: CATGDVRSYEQYF. CDR3 coding DNA: TGTGCCACAGGGGACGTAAGATCCTACGAGCAGTACTTC.